This is a list of T cell receptor beta chains from one sample in a study of blood T cells in healthy people across ages. TCRdb passed the 5' RACE reads through MiXCR, listing each CDR3 protein once. The sample records roughly 930,000 distinct CDR3 sequences, roughly 50% being singletons. Sequencing was carried out using blood. The source of these receptors is a man aged 30 to 39 in good health. CDR3s include the opening cysteine and the closing phenylalanine or tryptophan. D genes are given only for firm matches. Clone size is shown for a subset of rows, as once, few, many or a class of expanded clone.

CDR3 DNA,CDR3 protein,J gene,V gene,D gene,clone size
TGTGCCAGCAGTCAGGACGGGGGGCCTATCTACGAGCAGTACTTC,CASSQDGGPIYEQYF,TRBJ2-7,TRBV5-4,.,few
TGTGCCACCAGTGACGTAAGGCGGGGGGGTCTGACAGATACGCAGTATTTT,CATSDVRRGGLTDTQYF,TRBJ2-3,TRBV24-1,TRBD2,.
TGTGCCAGCAGCTTAGACCCGGGGTACTCTGGAAACACCATATATTTT,CASSLDPGYSGNTIYF,TRBJ1-3,TRBV7-8,.,.
TGCGCCAGCAGCCAAGATCCGGCAGTGATGAACACTGAAGCTTTCTTT,CASSQDPAVMNTEAFF,TRBJ1-1,TRBV4-1,.,few
TGTGCCACCAGCAGAGACCTAGCAACCTACGGGCAGTACTTC,CATSRDLATYGQYF,TRBJ2-5,TRBV15,.,.
TGTGCCAGCAGCTTAACTCTTGGGAACTCTCACGAGCAGTACTTC,CASSLTLGNSHEQYF,TRBJ2-7,TRBV7-9,.,few
TGTGCCAGCAGTTTCCGCCGGATCTCTGGGGCCAACGTCCTGACTTTC,CASSFRRISGANVLTF,TRBJ2-6,TRBV28,.,.
TGTGCCAGCAGCTCACTTGGCCAAGCGGGCTACACCTTC,CASSSLGQAGYTF,TRBJ1-2,TRBV7-2,.,.
TGTGCCAGCACCCAAGGGTCGGGAAACACCGGGGAGCTGTTTTTT,CASTQGSGNTGELFF,TRBJ2-2,TRBV7-9,.,many
TGTGCCAGCAGGGGGGGGACTAGCGCGGGAGAGACCCAGTACTTC,CASRGGTSAGETQYF,TRBJ2-5,TRBV2,TRBD2,.
TGCGCCAGCAGCCAAGATTTCCAAGGGAATAATTCACCCCTCCACTTT,CASSQDFQGNNSPLHF,TRBJ1-6,TRBV4-1,.,few
TGTGCCAGCAGTTTAATACAGGGCAACTACGAGCAGTACTTC,CASSLIQGNYEQYF,TRBJ2-7,TRBV12-3/TRBV12-4,.,.
TGTGCCAGCTGCCGAACATTTGGGACTGTGGGAAATGAGCAGTTCTTC,CASCRTFGTVGNEQFF,TRBJ2-1,TRBV12-3/TRBV12-4,.,few
TGTGCCAGCAGCTATAAGTTGGGGGGGGGAAACTACGAGCAGTACTTC,CASSYKLGGGNYEQYF,TRBJ2-7,TRBV5-6,TRBD2,once
TGCGCCAGCAGCTTAACTCGGGTGGGTGAGCAGTTCTTC,CASSLTRVGEQFF,TRBJ2-1,TRBV11-1,.,.
TGCAGTGCAAGAAAACTAGCGGGGTCCCCAGATACGCAGTATTTT,CSARKLAGSPDTQYF,TRBJ2-3,TRBV20-1,TRBD2,.
TGCAGCACTCAGGCGGGGGGGCTCACAGATACGCAGTATTTT,CSTQAGGLTDTQYF,TRBJ2-3,TRBV29-1,TRBD2,.
TGTGCCAGCAGTGAAGTGCCCCAGGGCCACGAGCAGTACTTC,CASSEVPQGHEQYF,TRBJ2-7,TRBV6-1,.,.
TGCGCCAGCAGCTTGGATCAAGCGGGGGGTACAGGGGAGCAGTTCTTC,CASSLDQAGGTGEQFF,TRBJ2-1,TRBV5-1,TRBD2,.
TGCAGCGTCGGGCAGCACGAAGGTTCACCCCTCCACTTT,CSVGQHEGSPLHF,TRBJ1-6,TRBV29-1,.,.
TGTGCCAGCAGCGTAGGGGGGGGATACACAGATACGCAGTATTTT,CASSVGGGYTDTQYF,TRBJ2-3,TRBV9,TRBD2,few
TGTGCCACCAGTGACTGGGGATCACACGGAGCTTTCTTT,CATSDWGSHGAFF,TRBJ1-1,TRBV24-1,.,.
TGTGCCAGCTCAATTTTTGGAGGGAACACTGAAGCTTTCTTT,CASSIFGGNTEAFF,TRBJ1-1,TRBV12-3/TRBV12-4,.,.
TGTGCCAGCAGGCAGACAGGGCTAACAGATACGCAGTATTTT,CASRQTGLTDTQYF,TRBJ2-3,TRBV12-3/TRBV12-4,TRBD1,.
TGTGCCAGCAGCTTAAACCCTGGACAGGGGGGAGATACGCAGTATTTT,CASSLNPGQGGDTQYF,TRBJ2-3,TRBV7-3,TRBD1,.
TGTGCCAGCCGGGAGGAGGATAGTCGCGCCTATGGCTACACCTTC,CASREEDSRAYGYTF,TRBJ1-2,TRBV6-1,.,.
TGTGCCAGCTCACCTGACGTGAATCAGCCCCAGCATTTT,CASSPDVNQPQHF,TRBJ1-5,TRBV18,.,.
TGTGCCAGCAGTGGAAACTCCTATAATTCACCCCTCCACTTT,CASSGNSYNSPLHF,TRBJ1-6,TRBV28,.,few
TGTGCCTGGACCCGCCCAGATAACTATGGCTACACCTTC,CAWTRPDNYGYTF,TRBJ1-2,TRBV30,.,.
TGCAACGTTGCTCGGGGGGTAGCCTACAATGAGCAGTTCTTC,CNVARGVAYNEQFF,TRBJ2-1,TRBV29-1,TRBD2,.
TGTGCCAGCTCCCACGACATTGGGGCCGGCAATGAGCAGTTCTTC,CASSHDIGAGNEQFF,TRBJ2-1,TRBV18,.,once
TGTGCCAGCAGTTTAAATGGGGGGTCTAGAGCAGATACGCAGTATTTT,CASSLNGGSRADTQYF,TRBJ2-3,TRBV27,.,few
TGTGCCAGCAGCCAAGATACCCCACGGTACGAGCAGTACTTC,CASSQDTPRYEQYF,TRBJ2-7,TRBV3-1,.,few
TGCAGCGTTGTGGGAACGGATGAGCAGTTCTTC,CSVVGTDEQFF,TRBJ2-1,TRBV29-1,.,.
TGTGCCAGCAGTCACCCCGGAGGGGGGACCTACGAGCAGTACTTC,CASSHPGGGTYEQYF,TRBJ2-7,TRBV6-2/TRBV6-3,.,.
TGCGCCAGCAGCCAGCCGGGACAGGGTATGTTTGGCTACACCTTC,CASSQPGQGMFGYTF,TRBJ1-2,TRBV4-1,TRBD1,.
TGTGCCAGCAGGCTTAGCGGGACAGGCAGCTCCTACGAGCAGTACTTC,CASRLSGTGSSYEQYF,TRBJ2-7,TRBV27,.,.
TGCAGCGCTGTACCCCGGGGGTACACTGAAGCTTTCTTT,CSAVPRGYTEAFF,TRBJ1-1,TRBV29-1,.,few
TGTGCCACCAGTGAACCCGCGAATAGCGGGGGGTACACAGATACGCAGTATTTT,CATSEPANSGGYTDTQYF,TRBJ2-3,TRBV24-1,TRBD2,.
TGTGCCAGCAGCTTCGGACTTTCTGGATACTCTGGAAACACCATATATTTT,CASSFGLSGYSGNTIYF,TRBJ1-3,TRBV7-2,.,few
TGCGCCAGCAGCCAAGAACTAGCGGGCGAGCAGTACTTC,CASSQELAGEQYF,TRBJ2-7,TRBV4-3,TRBD2,.
TGTGCCATCAGCACCGCCGGGACCGGAGGAGGGAAACTGTTTTTT,CAISTAGTGGGKLFF,TRBJ1-4,TRBV10-3,.,few
TGTGCCAGCAGTGAATCTGTCCAGGGGGAGTATGGCTACACCTTC,CASSESVQGEYGYTF,TRBJ1-2,TRBV25-1,TRBD1,.
TGCGCCAGCAGCCAAGATTGGACGGCCGGGGAGCTGTTTTTT,CASSQDWTAGELFF,TRBJ2-2,TRBV4-3,.,few
TGTGCCAGCAGCCCCAACGAGCAAGTCACAGATACGCAGTATTTT,CASSPNEQVTDTQYF,TRBJ2-3,TRBV7-9,.,.
TGTGCCAGCAGTGAGATGGGACTGACCTACGAGCAGTACTTC,CASSEMGLTYEQYF,TRBJ2-7,TRBV25-1,.,.
TGTGCCAGCAGCCGCGGGTACAGGGGAAGTAGCACAGATACGCAGTATTTT,CASSRGYRGSSTDTQYF,TRBJ2-3,TRBV7-2,TRBD1,.
TGTGCCAGCCGGACTGCAGGCTCCTACGAGCAGTACTTC,CASRTAGSYEQYF,TRBJ2-7,TRBV6-1,.,few
TGTGCCAGCAGGTTACAGGGGGGGGAGACCCAGTACTTC,CASRLQGGETQYF,TRBJ2-5,TRBV28,.,few
TGTGCCACCAGGGTGAACCGGGACGGGAACACTGAAGCTTTCTTT,CATRVNRDGNTEAFF,TRBJ1-1,TRBV15,.,few
TGTGCCAGCAGCTTAGGGGTAGCGGGGCGTACCTACAATGAGCAGTTCTTC,CASSLGVAGRTYNEQFF,TRBJ2-1,TRBV7-6,TRBD2,.
TGTGCCAGCAGCGTAGCATGGGACTATGGCTACACCTTC,CASSVAWDYGYTF,TRBJ1-2,TRBV11-2,.,.
TGTGCCAGCAGATTAAGAGTGAACGAGCAGTACTTC,CASRLRVNEQYF,TRBJ2-7,TRBV12-3/TRBV12-4,.,.
TGTGCCAGCAGCCCAAACTCCGGGACTAGCGGGCGACTTCCCTACGAGCAGTACTTC,CASSPNSGTSGRLPYEQYF,TRBJ2-7,TRBV21-1,.,few
TGTGCCAGCATCACCTTAGCGGGGATGGGGACTGAAGCTTTCTTT,CASITLAGMGTEAFF,TRBJ1-1,TRBV7-9,.,.
TGTGCCAGCAGCCCATTCCTCTCTCAGAGGGAGACCCAGTACTTC,CASSPFLSQRETQYF,TRBJ2-5,TRBV6-5,.,many
TGTGCCAGCAGCTTACTAGCCCGGTACCAAGAGACCCAGTACTTC,CASSLLARYQETQYF,TRBJ2-5,TRBV5-6,.,.
TGTGCCAGCTCACAGACAGGGGGGGTCTACGAGCAGTACTTC,CASSQTGGVYEQYF,TRBJ2-7,TRBV18,TRBD1,few
TGCAGCGTTGTTAGGGAGGGGGTGAGGCCTGAGCAGTTCTTC,CSVVREGVRPEQFF,TRBJ2-1,TRBV29-1,.,.